What follows are 18 T cell receptor beta chains derived from one specimen sequenced in a study of T cells in Graves' hyperthyroidism and ophthalmopathy. TCR beta CDR3 sequences were amplified from RNA transcripts. The HTBI primer set drove a first-round RT-PCR of the TCR CDR3. Each CDR3 protein is one row after TCRdb ran MiXCR on the multiplex PCR reads. The sample consists of approximately 430,000 distinct CDR3 sequences, around 16% of them appearing once. The sequencing sample was made of blood. These receptors all stem from a woman aged 18-29 years with Graves' hyperthyroidism.

The chain employs TRBV12-3 or TRBV12-4 and TRBJ1-5; perhaps TRBD1 as D (6 bases). The V and J ends lost 4 bases and 7 bases respectively, with 11 bases between them. This CDR3 has 13 residues. DNA of the CDR3: TGTGCCAGCAGTTCACAGGGTCGGCAGCCCCAGCATTTT. Translation gives CASSSQGRQPQHF.

This sequence joins TRBV11-3 and TRBJ2-5; D is ambiguous. The CDR3 consists of 14 residues. Trimming took off 1 base at V and 5 bases at J, with 11 bases between the two ends. Looked up from germline, CDR1 is SGHNT and CDR2 is YENEEA. This chain's CDR3 is CASSLARSGETQYF. In nucleotides, the CDR3 is TGTGCCAGCAGCTTAGCACGCTCCGGCGAGACCCAGTACTTC.

V usage is TRBV5-5 and J usage is TRBJ1-5; perhaps TRBD1 as D (5 bases). Germline lookup yields CDR1 SGHKS and CDR2 YYEKEE (reference sequence). Deletions cut 3 bases from V and 7 bases from J, with 11 bases between. This CDR3 contains 13 residues. CDR3 sequence reads: CASSSQGVQPQHF. CDR3 nucleotides: TGTGCCAGCAGCTCTCAAGGGGTGCAGCCCCAGCATTTT.

The chain uses TRBV7-2 and TRBJ2-7; a possible D gene is TRBD1 (5 bases). Germline values: CDR1 SGHTA, CDR2 FQGNSA. The CDR3 spans 14 residues. Trimming took off 4 bases at V and 2 bases at J, with 12 bases between the two ends. CDR3 residues: CASSSDQGPYEQYF. DNA of the CDR3: TGTGCCAGCAGCTCCGATCAGGGCCCCTACGAGCAGTACTTC.

This clonotype was observed many times. The chain couples TRBV3-1 to TRBJ2-5; D possibly corresponds to TRBD2 (5 bases). The V gene's germline CDR1 is LGHDT and CDR2 YNNKEL (reference sequence). V was trimmed by 5 bases and J by 1 base, leaving 23 bases between them. CDR3 size: 18 residues. In DNA, the CDR3 is TGTGCCAGCAGCATTATGGAGGTCGGTACCGATGTCCAAGAGACCCAGTACTTC. It codes for CASSIMEVGTDVQETQYF.

This clonotype was seen many times. J is TRBJ2-3 and V is TRBV29-1; 10 bases agree with TRBD1. The V gene's germline CDR1 is SQVTM and CDR2 ANQGSEA. The CDR3 spans 14 residues. CDR3 in DNA: TGCACCGGCGGAGGGGACAGGGGATCAGATACGCAGTATTTT. It translates to CTGGGDRGSDTQYF.

This clonotype has more than one count but fewer than ten. The gene calls are TRBV10-3 and TRBJ1-1; 7 bases line up with TRBD1. The CDR3 length is 15 residues. Germline-derived CDR1 and CDR2 are ENHRY and SYGVKD. With V trimmed by 4 bases and J by 0 bases, 5 bases remained unmatched. The DNA for the CDR3 is TGTGCCATCAGTGGGGGCAGGGGGTTGAACACTGAAGCTTTCTTT. Translation gives CAISGGRGLNTEAFF.

This clonotype occurred many times. V is TRBV28 and J is TRBJ2-2; D not resolved. Germline CDR1 MDHEN, CDR2 SYDVKM. V gave up 5 bases and J gave up 0 bases, with 10 bases separating them. CDR3 length: 15 residues. CDR3 in DNA: TGTGCCAGCAGTGCTATCGTACCGAACACCGGGGAGCTGTTTTTT. This codes for CASSAIVPNTGELFF.

The table lists this clonotype with a few counts. The chain has TRBV7-3 and TRBJ1-1, with 7 bases lining up with TRBD1. CDR3 size: 14 residues. With 4 bases clipped from V and 5 bases from J, the junction kept 7 bases outside the gene matches. In germline, CDR1 is SGHTA, CDR2 FQGTGA. The CDR3 DNA reads TGTGCCAGCAGCTCGACAGGGTTTAGAACTGAAGCTTTCTTT. Translating gives CASSSTGFRTEAFF.

The J gene is TRBJ1-2, the V gene TRBV6-4; unclear D gene. CDR3 length equals 19 residues. The germline V gene has CDR1 MRHNA and CDR2 SNTAGT. Trimming stripped 0 bases from V and 0 bases from J, with 20 bases between. CDR3 residues: CASSDSGSRPNNPNYGYTF. The CDR3 DNA follows: TGTGCCAGCAGTGACTCCGGCAGTCGACCCAATAATCCTAACTATGGCTACACCTTC.

The chain joins TRBV27 to TRBJ2-5; D may be TRBD1 (6 bases). Germline values: CDR1 MNHEY, CDR2 SMNVEV (reference sequence). This CDR3 contains 15 residues. Trimming left V 5 bases short and J 4 bases short, with 17 bases between. As DNA, the CDR3 is TGTGCCAGCAGTCTTCGCCGGGACACGGGAGAGACCCAGTACTTC. Residues: CASSLRRDTGETQYF.

This clonotype was detected only a few times. The chain links TRBV7-2 to TRBJ2-5; D unresolved. CDR1 SGHTA and CDR2 FQGNSA come from the germline V gene. Trimming left V 2 bases short and J 5 bases short, with 9 bases between. The CDR3 contains 13 residues. CDR3 sequence: CASSLSSMETQYF. CDR3 bases: TGTGCCAGCAGCTTATCTAGTATGGAGACCCAGTACTTC.

This clonotype was recorded once. The chain joins TRBV19 to TRBJ2-1; 9 nucleotides agree with TRBD2. This CDR3 region has 16 residues. Per the germline V gene, CDR1 is LNHDA and CDR2 is SQIVND (reference sequence). Unmatched junction bases numbered 7, after V lost 3 bases and J lost 4 bases. The CDR3 loop reads CASSILRLAGYNEQFF. The CDR3 bases are TGTGCCAGTAGTATCTTGAGGCTAGCGGGATACAATGAGCAGTTCTTC.

The V call is TRBV12-3 or TRBV12-4, the J call TRBJ2-6, with 10 positions matching TRBD1. This CDR3 is built from 19 residues. The V segment lost 4 bases and the J segment 3 bases; nucleotides outside the gene matches: 12. DNA of the CDR3: TGTGCCAGCAGTTCCCCCCCGGGACAGGGGATTATTGGGGCCAACGTCCTGACTTTC. Residues: CASSSPPGQGIIGANVLTF.

The chain recombines TRBV15 with TRBJ1-6; no firm D call. This CDR3 spans 14 amino acids. The germline V and J ends were trimmed by 1 base and 7 bases, with 8 bases remaining between them. Germline V lookup: CDR1 LNHNV, CDR2 YYDKDF (reference sequence). CDR3 sequence: CATSRVVGNSPLHF. The CDR3 DNA reads as TGTGCCACCAGCAGAGTGGTGGGAAATTCACCCCTCCACTTT.

This clonotype was observed a handful of times. The chain couples TRBV6-1 to TRBJ2-2, with D possibly being TRBD1 or TRBD2 (5 bases each). The V end was cut by 5 bases, the J end by 7 bases, with 8 bases between. The CDR3 contains 12 residues. CDR1 is MNHNS, CDR2 SASEGT, per germline. The CDR3 loop reads CASSWDRGELFF. In nucleotides, the CDR3 is TGTGCCAGCAGTTGGGACCGCGGGGAGCTGTTTTTT.

The chain uses TRBV20-1 and TRBJ1-5, with 10 bases fitting TRBD1. This CDR3 spans 14 amino acids. Germline lookup yields CDR1 DFQATT and CDR2 SNEGSKA (reference sequence). Germline trimming cut 1 base from V and 6 bases from J; bases unmatched to any gene: 3. This CDR3 reads CSARGDRGSQPQHF. DNA for the CDR3: TGCAGTGCTAGAGGGGACAGGGGAAGTCAGCCCCAGCATTTT.

This clonotype came up many times. The chain recombines TRBV12-3 or TRBV12-4 with TRBJ2-1; 11 bases fit TRBD1. V shed 6 bases, J shed 7 bases, and the junction held 5 bases outside the gene matches. This CDR3 has 14 residues. In DNA, the CDR3 is TGTGCCAGCAGAGAGGGACAGGGGGGAAATGAGCAGTTCTTC. Translating gives CASREGQGGNEQFF.